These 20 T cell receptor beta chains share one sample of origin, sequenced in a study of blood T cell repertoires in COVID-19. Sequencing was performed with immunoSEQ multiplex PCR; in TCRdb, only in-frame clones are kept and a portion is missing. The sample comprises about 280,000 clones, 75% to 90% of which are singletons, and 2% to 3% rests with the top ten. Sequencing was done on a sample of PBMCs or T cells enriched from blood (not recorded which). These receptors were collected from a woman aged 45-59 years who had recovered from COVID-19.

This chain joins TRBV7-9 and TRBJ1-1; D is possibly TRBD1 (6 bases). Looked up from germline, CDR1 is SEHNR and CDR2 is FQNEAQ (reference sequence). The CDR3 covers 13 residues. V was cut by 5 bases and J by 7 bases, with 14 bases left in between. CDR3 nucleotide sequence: TGTGCCAGCAGCCCTGGGGGGGGCGTTGAAGCTTTCTTT. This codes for CASSPGGGVEAFF.

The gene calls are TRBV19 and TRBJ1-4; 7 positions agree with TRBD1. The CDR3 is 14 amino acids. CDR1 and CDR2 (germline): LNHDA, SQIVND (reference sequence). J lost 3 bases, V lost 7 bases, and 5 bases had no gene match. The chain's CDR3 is CASIGGTANEKLFF. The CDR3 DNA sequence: TGTGCCAGTATTGGCGGGACAGCTAATGAAAAACTGTTTTTT.

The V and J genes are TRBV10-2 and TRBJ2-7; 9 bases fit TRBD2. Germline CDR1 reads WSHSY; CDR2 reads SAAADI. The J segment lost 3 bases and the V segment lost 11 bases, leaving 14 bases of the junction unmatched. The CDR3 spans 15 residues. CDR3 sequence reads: CARGGGRGRVYEQYF. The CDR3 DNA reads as TGCGCCCGCGGGGGGGGGCGGGGGAGAGTCTACGAGCAGTACTTC.

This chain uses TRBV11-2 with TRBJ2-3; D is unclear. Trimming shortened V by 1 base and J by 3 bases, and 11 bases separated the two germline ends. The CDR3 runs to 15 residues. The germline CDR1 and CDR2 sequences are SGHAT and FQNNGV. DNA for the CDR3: TGTGCCAGCAGCTTAGTCGATTCGAGGACAGATACGCAGTATTTT. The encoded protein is CASSLVDSRTDTQYF.

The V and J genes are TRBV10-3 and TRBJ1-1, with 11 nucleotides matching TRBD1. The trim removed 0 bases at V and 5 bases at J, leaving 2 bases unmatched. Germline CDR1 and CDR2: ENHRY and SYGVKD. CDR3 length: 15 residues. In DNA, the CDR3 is TGTGCCATCAGTGAGTCGTGGGACAGGGGGACTGAAGCTTTCTTT. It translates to CAISESWDRGTEAFF.

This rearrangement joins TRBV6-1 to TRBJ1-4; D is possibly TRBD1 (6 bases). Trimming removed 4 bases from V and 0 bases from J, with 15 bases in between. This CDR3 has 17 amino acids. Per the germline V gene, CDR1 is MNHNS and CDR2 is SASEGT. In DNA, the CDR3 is TGTGCCAGCAGTGGCAGACAGGAGATTGCAACTAATGAAAAACTGTTTTTT. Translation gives CASSGRQEIATNEKLFF.

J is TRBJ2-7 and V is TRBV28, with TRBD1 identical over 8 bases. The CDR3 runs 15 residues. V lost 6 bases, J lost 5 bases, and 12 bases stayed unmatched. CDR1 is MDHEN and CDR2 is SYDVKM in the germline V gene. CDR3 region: CASSPWTGKAHEQYF. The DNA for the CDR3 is TGTGCCAGCAGCCCCTGGACAGGGAAGGCCCACGAGCAGTACTTC.

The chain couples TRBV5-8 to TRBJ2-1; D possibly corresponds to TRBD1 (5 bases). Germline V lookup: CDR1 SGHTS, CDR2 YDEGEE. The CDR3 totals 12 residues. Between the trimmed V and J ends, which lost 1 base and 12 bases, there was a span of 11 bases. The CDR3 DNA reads TGTGCCAGCAGCTTGATCCGAACAGGGCAGTTCTTC. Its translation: CASSLIRTGQFF.

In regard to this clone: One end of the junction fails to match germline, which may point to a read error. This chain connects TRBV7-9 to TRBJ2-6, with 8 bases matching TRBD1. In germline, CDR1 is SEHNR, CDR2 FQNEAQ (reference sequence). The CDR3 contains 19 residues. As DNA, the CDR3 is TGTGCCAGCAGCTCGGGGGACAGGAAAGAGGGCTCTGGGGCCAACGTCCCGACTTTC. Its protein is CASSSGDRKEGSGANVPTF.

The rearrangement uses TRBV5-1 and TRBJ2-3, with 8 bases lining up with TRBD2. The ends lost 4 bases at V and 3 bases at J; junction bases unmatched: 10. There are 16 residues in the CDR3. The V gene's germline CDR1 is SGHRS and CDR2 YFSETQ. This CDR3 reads CASSTRAGVATDTQYF. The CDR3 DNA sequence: TGCGCCAGCAGCACAAGAGCGGGGGTCGCGACAGATACGCAGTATTTT.

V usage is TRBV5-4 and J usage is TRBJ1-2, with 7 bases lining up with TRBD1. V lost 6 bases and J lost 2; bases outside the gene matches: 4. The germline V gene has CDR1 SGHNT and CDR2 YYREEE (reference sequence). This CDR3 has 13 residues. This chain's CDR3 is CASTETGNYGYTF. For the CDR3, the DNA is TGTGCCAGCACTGAGACAGGGAACTATGGCTACACCTTC. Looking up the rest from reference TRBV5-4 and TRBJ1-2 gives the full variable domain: ETGVTQSPTHLIKTRGQQVTLRCSSQSGHNTVSWYQQALGQGPQFIFQYYREEENGRGNFPPRFSGLQFPNYSSELNVNALELDDSALYLCASTETGNYGYTFGSGTRLTVV.

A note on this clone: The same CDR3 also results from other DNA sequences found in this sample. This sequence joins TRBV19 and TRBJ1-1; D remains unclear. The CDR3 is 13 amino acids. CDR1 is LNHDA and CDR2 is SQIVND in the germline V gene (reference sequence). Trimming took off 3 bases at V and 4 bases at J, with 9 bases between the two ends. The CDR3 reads CASSISSGTEAFF. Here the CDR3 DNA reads TGTGCCAGTAGTATTTCCAGCGGCACTGAAGCTTTCTTT.

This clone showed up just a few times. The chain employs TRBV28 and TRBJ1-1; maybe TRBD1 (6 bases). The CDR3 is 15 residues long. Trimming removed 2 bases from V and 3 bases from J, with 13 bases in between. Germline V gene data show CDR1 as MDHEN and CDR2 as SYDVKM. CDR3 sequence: CASSLRGAVYTEAFF. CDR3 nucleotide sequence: TGTGCCAGCAGTTTACGGGGGGCGGTTTACACTGAAGCTTTCTTT.

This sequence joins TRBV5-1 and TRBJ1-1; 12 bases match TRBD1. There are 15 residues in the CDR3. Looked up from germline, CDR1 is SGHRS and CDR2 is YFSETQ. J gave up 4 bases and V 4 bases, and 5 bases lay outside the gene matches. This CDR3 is CASSPGQGAATEAFF. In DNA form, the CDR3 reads TGCGCCAGCAGCCCGGGACAGGGGGCGGCCACTGAAGCTTTCTTT.

This CDR3 reads CASSFQTGSNQPQHF. The CDR3 DNA sequence: TGTGCCAGCAGCTTTCAGACAGGGAGCAATCAGCCCCAGCATTTT. The rearrangement uses TRBV7-2 and TRBJ1-5; 7 bases are shared with TRBD1. This CDR3 has 15 residues. Germline V gene sequence: CDR1 SGHTA, CDR2 FQGNSA. V shed 3 bases, J shed 1 base, and the junction held 3 bases outside the gene matches.

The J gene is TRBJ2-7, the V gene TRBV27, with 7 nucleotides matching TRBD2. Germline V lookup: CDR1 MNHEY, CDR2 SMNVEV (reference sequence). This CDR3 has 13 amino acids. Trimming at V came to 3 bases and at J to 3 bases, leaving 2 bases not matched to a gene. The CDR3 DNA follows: TGTGCCAGCAGTTTGGGGACTAACTACGAGCAGTACTTC. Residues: CASSLGTNYEQYF.

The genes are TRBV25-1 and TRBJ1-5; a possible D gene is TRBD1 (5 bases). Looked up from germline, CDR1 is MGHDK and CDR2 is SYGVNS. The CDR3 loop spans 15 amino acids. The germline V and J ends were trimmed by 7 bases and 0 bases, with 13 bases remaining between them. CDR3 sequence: CASTGSGVSNQPQHF. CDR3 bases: TGTGCCAGCACCGGATCGGGGGTTAGCAATCAGCCCCAGCATTTT.

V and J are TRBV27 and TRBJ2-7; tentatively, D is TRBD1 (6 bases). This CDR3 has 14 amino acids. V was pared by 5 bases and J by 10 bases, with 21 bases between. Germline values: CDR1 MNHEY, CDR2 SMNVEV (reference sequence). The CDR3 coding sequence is TGTGCCAGCAGTCCCCGCCGACAGGAAAAGAGACAGTACTTC. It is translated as CASSPRRQEKRQYF.

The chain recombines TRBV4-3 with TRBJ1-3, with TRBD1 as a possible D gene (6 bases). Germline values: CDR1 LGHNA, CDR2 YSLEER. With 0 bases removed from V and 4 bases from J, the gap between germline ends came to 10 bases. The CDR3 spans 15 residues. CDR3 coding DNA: TGCGCCAGCAGCCAAGATACAGGGACGGGAAACACCATATATTTT. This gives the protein CASSQDTGTGNTIYF.

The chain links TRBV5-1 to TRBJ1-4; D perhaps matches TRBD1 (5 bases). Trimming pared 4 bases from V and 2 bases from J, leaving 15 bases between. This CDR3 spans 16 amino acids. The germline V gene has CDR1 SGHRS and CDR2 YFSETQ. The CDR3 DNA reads TGCGCCAGCAGCATCAGGGATTCGAGGACTAATGAAAAACTGTTTTTT. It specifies CASSIRDSRTNEKLFF.